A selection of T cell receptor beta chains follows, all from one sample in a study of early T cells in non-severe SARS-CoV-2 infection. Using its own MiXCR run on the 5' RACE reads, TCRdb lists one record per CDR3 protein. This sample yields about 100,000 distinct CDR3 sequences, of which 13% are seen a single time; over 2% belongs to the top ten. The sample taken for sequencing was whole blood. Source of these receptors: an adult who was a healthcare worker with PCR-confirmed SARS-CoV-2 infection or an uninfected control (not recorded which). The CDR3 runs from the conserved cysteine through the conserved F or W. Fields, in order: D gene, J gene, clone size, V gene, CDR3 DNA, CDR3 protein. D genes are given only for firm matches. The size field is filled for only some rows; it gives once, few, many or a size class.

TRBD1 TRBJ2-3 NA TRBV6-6 TGTGCCAGCAGTTACTCGGGATCCCTGGGACAGGGTGGAGATACGCAGTATTTT CASSYSGSLGQGGDTQYF
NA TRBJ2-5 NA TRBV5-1 TGCGCCAGCAGCTGGGAGGCACCCCAAGAGACCCAGTACTTC CASSWEAPQETQYF
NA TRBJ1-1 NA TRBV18 TGTGCCAGCTCACCACTCCCTCAGAACACTGAAGCTTTCTTT CASSPLPQNTEAFF
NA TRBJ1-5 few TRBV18 TGTGCCAGCTCACCACGAGGGACCGGGTTTAGCAATCAGCCCCAGCATTTT CASSPRGTGFSNQPQHF
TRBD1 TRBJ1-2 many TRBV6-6 TGTGCCAGCAGTTCTGACCAGACAGGGAGGTATGGCTACACCTTC CASSSDQTGRYGYTF
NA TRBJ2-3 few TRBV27 TGTGCCAGCAGAACCGGGACGGGCACAGATACGCAGTATTTT CASRTGTGTDTQYF
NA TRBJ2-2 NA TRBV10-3 TGTGCCATCAGTGATAGACAGGGACTCACCGGGGAGCTGTTTTTT CAISDRQGLTGELFF
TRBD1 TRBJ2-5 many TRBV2 TGTGCCAGCAGAATGGGACAGGGTACAGAGACCCAGTACTTC CASRMGQGTETQYF
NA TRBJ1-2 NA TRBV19 TGTGCCAGTAGTCTACAAAGTAACCCCAACTATGGCTACACCTTC CASSLQSNPNYGYTF
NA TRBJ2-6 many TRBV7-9 TGTGCCAGCAGCCCTCCCGGGACTCGGGCTAGCTCTGGGGCCAACGTCCTGACTTTC CASSPPGTRASSGANVLTF
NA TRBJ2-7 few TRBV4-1 TGCGCCAGCAGCCAAGAGAGGGGGTTGCGGAACGAGCAGTACTTC CASSQERGLRNEQYF
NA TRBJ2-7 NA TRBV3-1 TGTGCCAGCAGCCAAGGGGGCCGAGAGGAGTACTTC CASSQGGREEYF
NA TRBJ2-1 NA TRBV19 TGTGCCAGTAGTACCCGGGACATTTCTTCCGAGCAGTTCTTC CASSTRDISSEQFF
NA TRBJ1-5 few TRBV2 TGTGCCCTCAGCAGGGAGATAGGCAATCAGCCCCAGCATTTT CALSREIGNQPQHF
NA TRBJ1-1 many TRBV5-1 TGCGCCAGCAGCCCAGCGGTGAACACTGAAGCTTTCTTT CASSPAVNTEAFF
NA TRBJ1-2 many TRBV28 TGTGCCAGCACAATAGGACACAACTATGGCTACACCTTC CASTIGHNYGYTF